One and the same sample provided the 9 T cell receptor beta chains below, sequenced in a study of cytomegalovirus exposure and HLA in healthy donors. This table comes from immunoSEQ multiplex PCR, and its TCRdb copy is limited to in-frame clones, with some not included. This table holds 110,000 to 150,000 clones, just under 90% found once. Input material: PBMCs. The receptors derive from a woman under 40 in good health and CMV-seropositive.

The rearrangement links TRBV29-1 to TRBJ2-2; possibly TRBD2 for D (5 bases). Germline V lookup: CDR1 SQVTM, CDR2 ANQGSEA. The CDR3 has 13 amino acids. CDR3 nucleotide sequence: TGCAGTACAATACGGGGGAACACCGGGGAGCTGTTTTTT. Its translation: CSTIRGNTGELFF.

This chain uses TRBV28 with TRBJ2-4, with TRBD1 as a possible D gene (6 bases). The ends were cut back, 1 base at V and 1 base at J, with 14 bases in the middle. This CDR3 is 17 amino acids long. CDR1 is MDHEN and CDR2 is SYDVKM in the germline V gene. DNA for the CDR3: TGTGCCAGCAGTTTATACCAAGTAAGGGGGGCCAAAAACATTCAGTACTTC. Translated, it gives CASSLYQVRGAKNIQYF.

The V and J genes are TRBV21-1 and TRBJ1-1; the D segment call TRBD1 is taken from the table without a DNA check. TRBV21-1 is a listed pseudogene. The CDR3 length is 18 residues. CDR3 loop: CASFKWGRVGDSRNVAFF. DNA for the CDR3: TGTGCCAGCTTCAAATGGGGTCGGGTGGGGGACAGCAGAAATGTGGCTTTCTTT.

This chain connects TRBV27 to TRBJ2-2, with TRBD2 identical over 15 bases. There are 19 residues in the CDR3. From germline, CDR1 is MNHEY and CDR2 SMNVEV (reference sequence). V lost 5 bases and J lost 5; bases outside the gene matches: 12. CDR3 amino acids: CASSIIPGLAGGETGELFF. The DNA for the CDR3 is TGTGCCAGCAGTATCATTCCGGGACTAGCGGGAGGAGAAACCGGGGAGCTGTTTTTT.

This clone showed up just a few times. The chain links TRBV6-1 to TRBJ1-6; maybe TRBD1 (5 bases). The CDR3 is 16 amino acids. Between the trimmed V and J ends, which lost 1 base and 9 bases, there was a span of 16 bases. Germline V gene lookup returns CDR1 MNHNS and CDR2 SASEGT. CDR3 sequence reads: CASSEGYLQASSPLHF. The CDR3 DNA is TGTGCCAGCAGTGAAGGATATCTACAGGCAAGTTCACCCCTCCACTTT.

The CDR3 sequence is CASSRYRGWTRAFF. The CDR3 nucleotides are TGTGCCAGCAGCCGTTACAGGGGGTGGACTCGAGCTTTCTTT. The chain has TRBV25-1 and TRBJ1-1, with TRBD1 matching over 8 bases. Germline CDR1 is MGHDK and CDR2 is SYGVNS. The CDR3 length is 14 residues. V was clipped by 6 bases and J by 10 bases; unmatched bases: 13.

This chain uses TRBV5-6 with TRBJ2-4, with 8 nucleotides matching TRBD1. The CDR3 length is 17 residues. The V gene end was trimmed by 4 bases and the J gene end by 0 bases; junction bases not matched to a gene: 9. Germline V gives CDR1 SGHDT, CDR2 YYEEEE. The CDR3 bases are TGTGCCAGCAGCCTAACTGGACAGGGCTTAGCCAAAAACATTCAGTACTTC. Its translation: CASSLTGQGLAKNIQYF. Full variable domain (rest looked up from reference TRBV5-6 and TRBJ2-4): DAGVTQSPTHLIKTRGQQVTLRCSPKSGHDTVSWYQQALGQGPQFIFQYYEEEERQRGNFPDRFSGHQFPNYSSELNVNALLLGDSALYLCASSLTGQGLAKNIQYFGAGTRLSVL.

The V gene is TRBV6-1, the J gene TRBJ1-5, with 9 nucleotides matching TRBD1. The CDR3 length is 14 residues. In germline, CDR1 is MNHNS, CDR2 SASEGT. The V and J ends lost 5 bases and 5 bases, in that order; junction bases with no gene match: 4. In nucleotides, the CDR3 is TGTGCCAGCAGTTTCAGGACAGGGGATCAGCCCCAGCATTTT. The encoded protein is CASSFRTGDQPQHF.

The chain joins TRBV13 to TRBJ2-5, with D maybe TRBD1 (6 bases). Germline V lookup: CDR1 PRHDT, CDR2 FYEKMQ (reference sequence). V was clipped by 0 bases and J by 1 base, with 18 bases between them. The CDR3 is 18 residues long. The CDR3 reads CASSLGLAKTGTQETQYF. CDR3 DNA: TGTGCCAGCAGCTTAGGCCTCGCAAAAACAGGGACCCAAGAGACCCAGTACTTC.